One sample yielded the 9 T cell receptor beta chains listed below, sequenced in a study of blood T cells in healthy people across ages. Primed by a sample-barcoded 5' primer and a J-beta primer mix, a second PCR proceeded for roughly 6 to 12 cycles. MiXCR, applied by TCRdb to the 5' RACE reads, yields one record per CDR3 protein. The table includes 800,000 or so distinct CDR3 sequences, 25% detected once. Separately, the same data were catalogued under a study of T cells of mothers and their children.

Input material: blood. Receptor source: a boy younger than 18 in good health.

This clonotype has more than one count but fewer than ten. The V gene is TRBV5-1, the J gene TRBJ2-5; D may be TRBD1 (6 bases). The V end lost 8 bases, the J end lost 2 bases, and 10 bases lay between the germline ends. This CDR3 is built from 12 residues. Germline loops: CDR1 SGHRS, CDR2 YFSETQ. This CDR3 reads CASTGNQETQYF. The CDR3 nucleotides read TGCGCCAGTACAGGGAATCAAGAGACCCAGTACTTC. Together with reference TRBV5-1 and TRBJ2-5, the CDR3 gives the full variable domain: KAGVTQTPRYLIKTRGQQVTLSCSPISGHRSVSWYQQTPGQGLQFLFEYFSETQRNKGNFPGRFSGRQFSNSRSEMNVSTLELGDSALYLCASTGNQETQYFGPGTRLLVL.

In DNA form, the CDR3 reads TGTGCCAGCAGTTCCGTAGGGACAGGGGAGGGCACTGAAGCTTTCTTT. Translating gives CASSSVGTGEGTEAFF. The chain couples TRBV6-6 to TRBJ1-1; 10 nucleotides agree with TRBD1. The CDR3 loop spans 16 amino acids. From germline, CDR1 is MNHNY and CDR2 SVGAGI (reference sequence). J gave up 4 bases and V 4 bases, and 9 bases lay outside the gene matches.

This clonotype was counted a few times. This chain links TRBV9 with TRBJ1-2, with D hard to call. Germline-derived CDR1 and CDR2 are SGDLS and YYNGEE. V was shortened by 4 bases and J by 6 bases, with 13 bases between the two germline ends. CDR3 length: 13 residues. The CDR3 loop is CASSPASFHGYTF. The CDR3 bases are TGTGCCAGCAGCCCAGCGTCATTCCATGGCTACACCTTC.

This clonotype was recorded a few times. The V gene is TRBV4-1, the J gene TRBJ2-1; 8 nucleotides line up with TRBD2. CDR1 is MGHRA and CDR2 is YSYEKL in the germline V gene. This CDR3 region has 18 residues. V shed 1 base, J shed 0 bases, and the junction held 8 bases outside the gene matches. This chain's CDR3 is CASSQARGSGSSYNEQFF. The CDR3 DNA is TGCGCCAGCAGCCAAGCCCGCGGGAGCGGGAGCTCCTACAATGAGCAGTTCTTC.

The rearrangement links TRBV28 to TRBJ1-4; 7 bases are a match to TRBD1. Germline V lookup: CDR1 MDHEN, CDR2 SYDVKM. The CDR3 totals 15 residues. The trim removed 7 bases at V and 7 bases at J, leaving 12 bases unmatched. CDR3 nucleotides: TGTGCCAGCACCTCAAATCTAGGGGGCGGTGAAAAACTGTTTTTT. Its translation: CASTSNLGGGEKLFF.

In nucleotides, the CDR3 is TGTGCCAGCACCCGACAGGGAATGAACACTGAAGCTTTCTTT. It encodes CASTRQGMNTEAFF. This chain uses TRBV6-5 with TRBJ1-1; 7 bases are shared with TRBD1. The V and J ends lost 7 bases and 0 bases, in that order; junction bases with no gene match: 5. The CDR3 covers 14 residues. Germline V lookup: CDR1 MNHEY, CDR2 SVGAGI.

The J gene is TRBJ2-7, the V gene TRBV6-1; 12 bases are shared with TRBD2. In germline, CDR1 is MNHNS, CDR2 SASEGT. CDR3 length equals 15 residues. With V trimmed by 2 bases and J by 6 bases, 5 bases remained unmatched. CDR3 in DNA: TGTGCCAGCAGTGAATTTCTAGCGGGAGGGCGCGAGCAGTACTTC. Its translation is CASSEFLAGGREQYF.

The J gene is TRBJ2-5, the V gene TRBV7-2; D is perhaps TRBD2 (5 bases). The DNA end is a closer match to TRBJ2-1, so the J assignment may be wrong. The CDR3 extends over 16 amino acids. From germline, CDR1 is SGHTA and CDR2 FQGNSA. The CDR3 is CASSLEGAWVSNEQFF. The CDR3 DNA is TGTGCCAGCAGCTTAGAGGGAGCTTGGGTCAGCAATGAGCAGTTCTTC.

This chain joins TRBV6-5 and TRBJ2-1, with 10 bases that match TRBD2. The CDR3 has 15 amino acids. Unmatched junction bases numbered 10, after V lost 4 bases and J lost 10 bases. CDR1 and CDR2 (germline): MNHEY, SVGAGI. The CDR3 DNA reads TGTGCCAGCAGTTCAAGGACTAGCGGTGGTTTCGAGCAGTTCTTC. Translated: CASSSRTSGGFEQFF.